What follows are 28 T cell receptor beta chains derived from one specimen sequenced in a study of blood T cell repertoires in COVID-19. Some clones are missing from TCRdb's copy, which holds only in-frame ones; the method was immunoSEQ multiplex PCR. Here the sample spans hundreds of thousands of clones, approximately 90% being singletons. The sequenced sample was PBMCs or T cells enriched from blood (not recorded which). These receptors all stem from an older woman in a cohort exposed to, infected with or recovered from COVID-19 (not recorded which).

This rearrangement joins TRBV30 to TRBJ2-1; D gene unclear. The V end lost 3 bases, the J end lost 6 bases, and 12 bases lay between the germline ends. From germline, CDR1 is GTSNPN and CDR2 SVGIG (reference sequence). The CDR3 loop spans 13 amino acids. Here the CDR3 reads CAWSPDDFNEQFF. CDR3 nucleotides: TGTGCCTGGAGCCCCGACGACTTCAATGAGCAGTTCTTC.

Comments on this clone: A read error may account for a junction end that differs from germline. V and J are TRBV11-3 and TRBJ2-7, with a possible D match to TRBD2 (5 bases). This CDR3 has 14 residues. Per germline, CDR1 SGHNT and CDR2 YENEEA. The CDR3 here is CASSLGSSSDEQYF. CDR3 nucleotides: TGTGCCAGCAGCTTAGGGTCTAGCTCCGACGAGCAGTACTTC.

The rearrangement links TRBV6-5 to TRBJ1-6; TRBD1 aligns across 7 bases. This CDR3 has 15 amino acids. Germline assignment: CDR1 MNHEY and CDR2 SVGAGI. J was trimmed by 7 bases and V by 7 bases; bases with no gene match: 10. CDR3 sequence reads: CASTPRSRGNSPLHF. The CDR3, as DNA: TGTGCCAGCACACCTAGGAGCAGGGGGAATTCACCCCTCCACTTT.

The V and J genes are TRBV7-3 and TRBJ2-1; TRBD2 matches 10 bases. Germline CDR1 is SGHTA and CDR2 is FQGTGA. The CDR3 runs to 16 residues. V shed 0 bases and J 10 bases; nucleotides not matched to a gene: 9. CDR3 sequence reads: CASSLTASGSLDEQFF. DNA for the CDR3: TGTGCCAGCAGCTTAACGGCTAGCGGGAGTCTAGACGAGCAGTTCTTC.

This chain connects TRBV7-3 to TRBJ2-7; TRBD1 agrees at 9 bases. Germline loops: CDR1 SGHTA, CDR2 FQGTGA. V was pared by 3 bases and J by 0 bases, with 3 bases of the junction left unmatched. The CDR3 has 15 residues. The CDR3 spells CASSFRDRASYEQYF. CDR3 DNA sequence: TGTGCCAGCAGCTTTAGGGACAGGGCCTCCTACGAGCAGTACTTC.

The chain combines TRBV27 with TRBJ2-7; D gene uncertain. With 3 bases removed from V and 4 bases from J, the gap between germline ends came to 10 bases. CDR1 MNHEY and CDR2 SMNVEV come from the germline V gene (reference sequence). CDR3 length equals 13 residues. CDR3 loop: CASSFSSSYEQYF. The DNA for the CDR3 is TGTGCCAGCAGTTTCTCCTCCTCTTACGAGCAGTACTTC.

The chain links TRBV24-1 to TRBJ1-5, with unresolved D. Germline V gene data show CDR1 as KGHDR and CDR2 as SFDVKD. V gave up 2 bases and J gave up 4 bases, with 8 bases separating them. CDR3 length: 14 amino acids. This CDR3 is CATSDYSLNQPQHF. CDR3 sequence (DNA): TGTGCCACCAGTGATTACAGCCTAAATCAGCCCCAGCATTTT.

The genes are TRBV28 and TRBJ1-5, with 9 bases lining up with TRBD1. This CDR3 spans 15 amino acids. The V gene end was trimmed by 8 bases and the J gene end by 4 bases; junction bases not matched to a gene: 9. Germline V gene data show CDR1 as MDHEN and CDR2 as SYDVKM. Here the CDR3 DNA reads TGTGCCAGCGGGGTGGGACAGGGTGGGAATCAGCCCCAGCATTTT. Translation gives CASGVGQGGNQPQHF.

The genes are TRBV11-1 and TRBJ2-3, with D perhaps matching TRBD2 (5 bases). The CDR3 is 16 residues long. V dropped 1 base and J dropped 0 bases, with 11 bases sitting between them. Per germline, CDR1 SGHAT and CDR2 FQDESV (reference sequence). For the CDR3, the DNA is TGTGCCAGCAGCTTAGGGGTAGCGCTTAGCACAGATACGCAGTATTTT. Its translation is CASSLGVALSTDTQYF.

This chain joins TRBV24-1 and TRBJ2-2; 8 bases line up with TRBD1. Trimming removed 3 bases from V and 4 bases from J; junction bases left unmatched: 3. The CDR3 has 15 amino acids. The germline V gene encodes CDR1 KGHDR and CDR2 SFDVKD. CDR3 nucleotides: TGTGCCACCAGTGATCAGGGGGCGGGCACCGGGGAGCTGTTTTTT. Translation: CATSDQGAGTGELFF.

The J gene is TRBJ2-1, the V gene TRBV6-5; TRBD2 agrees at 10 bases. Germline V CDR1 and CDR2: MNHEY, SVGAGI. The CDR3 runs 11 residues. The CDR3 is CCTSGANEQFF. CDR3 in DNA: TGTTGCACTAGCGGGGCCAATGAGCAGTTCTTC.

V is TRBV28 and J is TRBJ1-2; the D is unclear. Germline values: CDR1 MDHEN, CDR2 SYDVKM. Trimming took 6 bases from V and 4 from J, leaving 18 bases between them. This CDR3 has 15 amino acids. CDR3 DNA sequence: TGTGCCAGCAGCCGTGACTCACCCGAGCTCTATGGCTACACCTTC. The encoded protein is CASSRDSPELYGYTF.

V gene TRBV28 combines with J gene TRBJ1-1; 8 bases line up with TRBD1. CDR1 is MDHEN and CDR2 is SYDVKM in the germline V gene. Germline trimming cut 3 bases from V and 1 base from J; bases unmatched to any gene: 4. The CDR3 totals 15 residues. For the CDR3, the DNA is TGTGCCAGCAGTTTGACAGGGGCGGCGAACACTGAAGCTTTCTTT. Its protein is CASSLTGAANTEAFF.

This clone has just a few counts. This rearrangement joins TRBV5-1 to TRBJ2-7; possibly TRBD1 for D (6 bases). V was pared by 9 bases and J by 3 bases, with 16 bases between. CDR1 SGHRS and CDR2 YFSETQ come from the germline V gene. This CDR3 spans 13 amino acids. This CDR3 reads CATAQGFGYEQYF. The CDR3, as DNA: TGCGCCACGGCCCAGGGGTTCGGCTACGAGCAGTACTTC.

V is TRBV7-2 and J is TRBJ2-7; TRBD2 agrees at 10 bases. V was clipped by 2 bases and J by 6 bases; unmatched bases: 16. Per the germline V gene, CDR1 is SGHTA and CDR2 is FQGNSA. CDR3 length: 18 amino acids. DNA for the CDR3: TGTGCCAGCAGCTTAAGTTCGGTTGTGAGCGGGAGGGGCTCCGAGCAGTACTTC. Its translation is CASSLSSVVSGRGSEQYF.

The V call is TRBV5-4, the J call TRBJ1-2; perhaps TRBD1 as D (6 bases). The CDR3 runs to 14 residues. Trimming cost V 5 bases and J 4 bases, with 15 bases left between them. Germline V gene data show CDR1 as SGHNT and CDR2 as YYREEE (reference sequence). As DNA, the CDR3 is TGTGCCAGCAGGCGTACAGGGTCGGGCTATGGCTACACCTTC. It specifies CASRRTGSGYGYTF.

This rearrangement joins TRBV6-5 to TRBJ2-5; no firm D call. Germline V gives CDR1 MNHEY, CDR2 SVGAGI. The CDR3 runs 11 residues. Trimming stripped 5 bases from V and 5 bases from J, with 6 bases between. As DNA, the CDR3 is TGTGCCAGCAGTACGAGGGAGACCCAGTACTTC. This encodes CASSTRETQYF.

Concerning this clone: One junction end does not reproduce the germline sequence, and a read error may be involved. This rearrangement joins TRBV3-1 (or the pseudogene TRBV3-2) to TRBJ1-6; 8 positions match TRBD1. The CDR3 loop spans 13 amino acids. Germline V CDR1 and CDR2: LGHDT, YNNKEL (reference sequence). CDR3 DNA sequence: TGTGCCAGCAGCCCGCATGGACCGGGACAGGTACTTTTT. It is translated as CASSPHGPGQVLF.

This sequence joins TRBV4-2 and TRBJ2-7; 14 nucleotides match TRBD2. The CDR3 consists of 19 residues. Germline CDR1 LGHNA, CDR2 YNFKEQ. After removal of 0 bases from V and 3 bases from J, the junction contained 10 bases not matched to a gene. The CDR3 reads CASSQEGLAGAIRGYEQYF. The CDR3 nucleotides are TGTGCCAGCAGCCAAGAGGGACTAGCGGGAGCAATTCGAGGCTACGAGCAGTACTTC.

CDR3 coding DNA: TGTGCCAGCAGTCCTAACCTAGCCGGGGAGCAGTTCTTC. It codes for CASSPNLAGEQFF. The V call is TRBV12-3 or TRBV12-4, the J call TRBJ2-1, with TRBD2 as a possible D gene (5 bases). This CDR3 is 13 amino acids long. The V end lost 5 bases, the J end lost 10 bases, and 15 bases lay between the germline ends.

The chain links TRBV20-1 to TRBJ2-1, with TRBD2 matching 10 bases. CDR3 length: 16 amino acids. V dropped 3 bases and J dropped 4; count of bases not matched to a gene: 9. In germline, CDR1 is DFQATT, CDR2 SNEGSKA (reference sequence). CDR3 sequence (DNA): TGCAGTGCTAGTCCTAGCGGGAGAGGGAGATACAATGAGCAGTTCTTC. Its translation: CSASPSGRGRYNEQFF.

V and J are TRBV11-2 and TRBJ1-4; 9 bases line up with TRBD1. Trimming cost V 5 bases and J 5 bases; bases outside gene matches: 9. This CDR3 region has 16 residues. Germline V gene data show CDR1 as SGHAT and CDR2 as FQNNGV. The CDR3 here is CASSPGQGKTNEKLFF. The CDR3, as DNA: TGTGCCAGCAGCCCTGGACAGGGGAAGACAAATGAAAAACTGTTTTTT.

The chain joins TRBV19 to TRBJ1-2, with D tentatively TRBD1 (6 bases). This CDR3 comprises 13 residues. The germline V and J ends were trimmed by 10 bases and 7 bases, with 19 bases remaining between them. The germline V gene encodes CDR1 LNHDA and CDR2 SQIVND (reference sequence). Written as DNA, the CDR3 is TGTGCCACCAGTCGTACAGGGAAGTTTGGCTACACCTTC. Its protein is CATSRTGKFGYTF.

The V and J genes are TRBV11-3 and TRBJ2-2; D gene ambiguous. The germline V gene encodes CDR1 SGHNT and CDR2 YENEEA. The CDR3 extends over 14 amino acids. V lost 0 bases to trimming and J lost 5 bases, with 7 bases between them. The CDR3, as DNA: TGTGCCAGCAGCTTAGATACAGTAACCGGGGAGCTGTTTTTT. It codes for CASSLDTVTGELFF. The whole variable domain, filled in from reference TRBV11-3 and TRBJ2-2, reads EAGVVQSPRYKIIEKKQPVAFWCNPISGHNTLYWYLQNLGQGPELLIRYENEEAVDDSQLPKDRFSAERLKGVDSTLKIQPAELGDSAVYLCASSLDTVTGELFFGEGSRLTVL.

The chain has TRBV5-1 and TRBJ2-1; TRBD2 matches 10 bases. The CDR3 extends over 16 amino acids. CDR1 and CDR2 (germline): SGHRS, YFSETQ. J gave up 6 bases and V 0 bases, and 6 bases lay outside the gene matches. Here the CDR3 reads CASSLASAGGANEQFF. DNA of the CDR3: TGCGCCAGCAGCTTGGCTTCAGCGGGAGGGGCCAATGAGCAGTTCTTC.

The sample holds one count of this clone. Here the CDR3 DNA reads TGCGCCAGCAGCCTCGGAGGCTCTGGGGCCAACGTCCTGACTTTC. Translating gives CASSLGGSGANVLTF. The genes are TRBV4-3 and TRBJ2-6; TRBD2 is a possible D gene (5 bases). V dropped 4 bases and J dropped 0 bases, with 7 bases sitting between them. The germline gives CDR1 LGHNA, CDR2 YSLEER. This CDR3 is 15 amino acids long.

V gene TRBV6-2 or TRBV6-3 combines with J gene TRBJ2-5; TRBD2 matches at 7 bases. The CDR3 consists of 15 residues. Germline CDR1 is MNHEY and CDR2 is SVGEGT. The trim removed 2 bases at V and 3 bases at J, leaving 6 bases unmatched. CDR3 residues: CASSYGTKSKETQYF. The CDR3 bases are TGTGCCAGCAGTTACGGGACTAAATCAAAAGAGACCCAGTACTTC.

The chain recombines TRBV9 with TRBJ2-7; TRBD1 matches at 8 bases. V gave up 4 bases and J gave up 2 bases; unmatched junction bases: 5. Germline loops: CDR1 SGDLS, CDR2 YYNGEE. The CDR3 loop spans 14 amino acids. In DNA form, the CDR3 reads TGTGCCAGCAGCCGAGCGACAGGGGCCTACGAGCAGTACTTC. It yields the protein CASSRATGAYEQYF.